What follows are 19 T cell receptor beta chains derived from one specimen sequenced in a study of metastatic and nonmetastatic thyroid tumors. TCRdb re-called clones via MiXCR from the PCR reads. Among around 19,000 clones listed, around 11% were seen once. Not a single patient had been given any form of treatment at any point before undergoing thyroid surgery. Sequencing was performed on blood. The receptor set was obtained from a female donor with papillary thyroid cancer or a benign thyroid nodule (not recorded which). Some clones in this sample may be carry-over from other donors' samples.

As regards this clone: Compared with germline, one end of the junction differs, possibly owing to a read error. Other nucleotide sequences in the sample specify the same CDR3. The chain uses TRBV18 and TRBJ2-1; D is possibly TRBD2 (6 bases). The length of the CDR3 is 16 residues. CDR1 is KGHSH, CDR2 LQKENI, per germline. The CDR3 coding sequence is TGCGCCAGCTCACCATCCGGGGGAAGAACCTACAATGAGCAGTTCTTC. Translating it yields CASSPSGGRTYNEQFF.

The table lists this clone with many counts. The rearrangement joins TRBV25-1 to TRBJ2-7, with D uncertain. V lost 8 bases and J 3 bases, leaving 11 bases between the germline ends. Per the germline V gene, CDR1 is MGHDK and CDR2 is SYGVNS. The CDR3 loop spans 12 amino acids. CDR3 coding DNA: TGTGCCAGCCGAGACCCAAACTACGAGCAGTACTTC. Its translation: CASRDPNYEQYF.

This clone was seen ten or more times. The V gene is TRBV5-1, the J gene TRBJ2-7, with TRBD1 matching over 9 bases. The ends lost 4 bases at V and 2 bases at J; junction bases unmatched: 4. Germline V gene sequence: CDR1 SGHRS, CDR2 YFSETQ. CDR3 length: 14 amino acids. The CDR3 DNA is TGCGCCAGCAGCGGTACAGGGGGCACCTACGAGCAGTACTTC. This translates into CASSGTGGTYEQYF.

CDR3 in amino acids: CASSRTSASPDEQYF. The CDR3 DNA follows: TGTGCCAGCAGTCGGACTAGCGCGAGTCCTGACGAGCAGTACTTC. The chain couples TRBV6-2 or TRBV6-3 to TRBJ2-7; 9 nucleotides agree with TRBD2. CDR1 and CDR2 (germline): MNHEY, SVGEGT. The CDR3 contains 15 residues. The trim removed 5 bases at V and 5 bases at J, leaving 10 bases unmatched.

This clone was counted a few times. The chain is built from TRBV6-1 and TRBJ2-5; 11 positions agree with TRBD2. The CDR3 length is 14 residues. The V and J ends lost 8 bases and 12 bases, in that order; junction bases with no gene match: 14. Germline lookup yields CDR1 MNHNS and CDR2 SASEGT. The CDR3 sequence: CASASGTSGPGEYF. The CDR3 DNA follows: TGTGCCAGCGCAAGTGGGACTAGCGGTCCCGGAGAGTACTTC.

With regard to this clone: A single base separates this from a much larger clone, so it may be a read error. Within the sample, other DNA sequences also encode this same CDR3. The CDR3 loop reads CASSEPNRAFF. For the CDR3, the DNA is TGTGCCAGTAGTGAACCCAACCGAGCTTTCTTT. The rearrangement links TRBV25-1 to TRBJ1-1; no clear D. This CDR3 has 11 residues. Looked up from germline, CDR1 is MGHDK and CDR2 is SYGVNS.

This clone is medium-sized by share. This chain uses TRBV6-1 with TRBJ2-7; a weak D match, TRBD1 (6 bases). The CDR3 consists of 14 residues. V lost 4 bases to trimming and J lost 6 bases, with 16 bases between them. Germline CDR1 is MNHNS and CDR2 is SASEGT. CDR3 amino acids: CASSGTRGRGEQYF. The CDR3 nucleotides are TGTGCCAGCAGTGGAACCAGGGGTCGGGGCGAGCAGTACTTC.

The chain is built from TRBV6-5 and TRBJ1-2, with 9 positions matching TRBD1. J was trimmed by 2 bases and V by 4 bases; bases with no gene match: 5. This CDR3 region has 15 residues. Germline CDR1 MNHEY, CDR2 SVGAGI. CDR3 nucleotide sequence: TGTGCCAGCAGTTCCGGGACAGGGCTGAACTATGGCTACACCTTC. This sequence encodes CASSSGTGLNYGYTF.

At least ten counts were recorded for this clone. The chain has TRBV20-1 and TRBJ2-5; D remains ambiguous. Germline assignment: CDR1 DFQATT and CDR2 SNEGSKA (reference sequence). The V end lost 2 bases, the J end lost 0 bases, and 7 bases lay between the germline ends. The CDR3 loop spans 13 amino acids. Here the CDR3 reads CSARRSDQETQYF. CDR3 nucleotides: TGCAGTGCTAGACGGAGCGACCAAGAGACCCAGTACTTC.

There are many counts of this clone. The chain recombines TRBV4-1 with TRBJ2-7; 8 positions match TRBD1. The ends lost 2 bases at V and 2 bases at J; junction bases unmatched: 5. The CDR3 totals 15 residues. Germline values: CDR1 MGHRA, CDR2 YSYEKL. CDR3 protein: CASSQSQGAAYEQYF. CDR3 coding DNA: TGCGCCAGCAGCCAATCGCAGGGGGCGGCCTACGAGCAGTACTTC.

CDR3 loop: CASSWDHSGYHTDTQYF. The CDR3 coding sequence is TGTGCCAGCAGCTGGGACCATAGCGGGTATCACACAGATACGCAGTATTTT. The chain joins TRBV5-4 to TRBJ2-3; 7 bases line up with TRBD2. V lost 3 bases, J lost 2 bases, and 12 bases stayed unmatched. Germline V gene data show CDR1 as SGHNT and CDR2 as YYREEE (reference sequence). There are 17 residues in the CDR3.

This clone was found a few times. The V gene is TRBV6-1, the J gene TRBJ2-3, with D tentatively TRBD1 or TRBD2 (5 bases each). Per the germline V gene, CDR1 is MNHNS and CDR2 is SASEGT. The CDR3 loop spans 18 amino acids. V was cut by 8 bases and J by 2 bases, with 26 bases left in between. CDR3 sequence (DNA): TGTGCCAGCTCACCACCGGGGCACCAGAGGGTCTTCACAGATACGCAGTATTTT. Protein sequence: CASSPPGHQRVFTDTQYF.

A note on this clone: This may be a read error: a much more frequent sequence differs by one nucleotide. Other nucleotide sequences in the sample specify the same CDR3. The rearrangement links TRBV5-1 to TRBJ2-5; D perhaps matches TRBD1 (6 bases). V lost 0 bases, J lost 8 bases, and 14 bases lay in between. This CDR3 has 14 amino acids. The germline CDR1 and CDR2 sequences are SGHRS and YFSETQ. This chain's CDR3 is CASSLDRAGGTQYF. CDR3 nucleotides: TGCGCCAGCAGCTTGGACAGGGCCGGCGGTACCCAGTACTTC.

With regard to this clone: A much more abundant neighbour one base away suggests this may be a read error. This same CDR3 is encoded by further DNA sequences in the sample. V is TRBV6-1 and J is TRBJ1-1, with D possibly being TRBD1 (5 bases). Trimming left V 11 bases short and J 7 bases short, with 23 bases between. Germline V gives CDR1 MNHNS, CDR2 SASEGT. The length of the CDR3 is 14 residues. CDR3 sequence reads: CAGCQSGAAVEAFF. CDR3 DNA sequence: TGTGCCGGCTGCCAGTCCGGGGCCGCCGTTGAAGCTTTCTTT.

The J gene is TRBJ2-5, the V gene TRBV11-2; 7 bases align to TRBD1. Germline assignment: CDR1 SGHAT and CDR2 FQNNGV. The CDR3 contains 14 residues. The V and J ends lost 5 bases and 3 bases, in that order; junction bases with no gene match: 6. CDR3: CASSQDRTEETQYF. CDR3 coding DNA: TGTGCCAGCAGCCAGGACAGGACGGAAGAGACCCAGTACTTC. Based on the CDR3 plus reference TRBV11-2 and TRBJ2-5, the full variable domain is EAGVAQSPRYKIIEKRQSVAFWCNPISGHATLYWYQQILGQGPKLLIQFQNNGVVDDSQLPKDRFSAERLKGVDSTLKIQPAKLEDSAVYLCASSQDRTEETQYFGPGTRLLVL.

Worth noting for this clone: Being one base from a much bigger clone, this may be a read error. Other nucleotide sequences from this sample produce the same CDR3. The V gene is TRBV4-3, the J gene TRBJ1-1; 10 nucleotides match TRBD1. There are 14 residues in the CDR3. J lost 5 bases, V lost 4 bases, and 4 bases had no gene match. CDR1 and CDR2 (germline): LGHNA, YSLEER. DNA for the CDR3: TGCGCCAGCAGCCGTGACAGGGGGCGTACTGAAGCTTTCTTT. Its translation is CASSRDRGRTEAFF.

This clone turned up a few times. The chain has TRBV5-4 and TRBJ2-7; either TRBD1 or TRBD2 may fit D (5 bases each). CDR1 is SGHNT, CDR2 YYREEE, per germline (reference sequence). V shed 0 bases and J shed 2 bases, with 12 bases lying between them. The CDR3 spans 15 residues. The CDR3 loop is CASSLVGTVAYEQYF. CDR3 DNA: TGTGCCAGCAGCTTGGTTGGGACGGTCGCCTACGAGCAGTACTTC.

This clone has at least ten counts. The chain recombines TRBV4-3 with TRBJ2-7; the match to TRBD2 covers 7 bases. The CDR3 length is 15 residues. Germline V gives CDR1 LGHNA, CDR2 YSLEER. V lost 4 bases to trimming and J lost 3 bases; unmatched junction nucleotides: 9. CDR3 coding DNA: TGCGCCAGCAGCCTCGGGTGGAGGACTAGCTACGAGCAGTACTTC. Translated: CASSLGWRTSYEQYF.

This clone was seen repeatedly, ten times or more. The V and J genes are TRBV10-1 and TRBJ2-3, with 7 bases aligning to TRBD1. The J segment lost 5 bases and the V segment lost 5 bases, leaving 7 bases of the junction unmatched. This CDR3 has 14 residues. Germline CDR1 WNHNN, CDR2 SYGVQD (reference sequence). The CDR3 sequence is CASSLTGQGDTQYF. The CDR3 bases are TGCGCCAGCAGTTTGACAGGGCAGGGAGATACGCAGTATTTT.